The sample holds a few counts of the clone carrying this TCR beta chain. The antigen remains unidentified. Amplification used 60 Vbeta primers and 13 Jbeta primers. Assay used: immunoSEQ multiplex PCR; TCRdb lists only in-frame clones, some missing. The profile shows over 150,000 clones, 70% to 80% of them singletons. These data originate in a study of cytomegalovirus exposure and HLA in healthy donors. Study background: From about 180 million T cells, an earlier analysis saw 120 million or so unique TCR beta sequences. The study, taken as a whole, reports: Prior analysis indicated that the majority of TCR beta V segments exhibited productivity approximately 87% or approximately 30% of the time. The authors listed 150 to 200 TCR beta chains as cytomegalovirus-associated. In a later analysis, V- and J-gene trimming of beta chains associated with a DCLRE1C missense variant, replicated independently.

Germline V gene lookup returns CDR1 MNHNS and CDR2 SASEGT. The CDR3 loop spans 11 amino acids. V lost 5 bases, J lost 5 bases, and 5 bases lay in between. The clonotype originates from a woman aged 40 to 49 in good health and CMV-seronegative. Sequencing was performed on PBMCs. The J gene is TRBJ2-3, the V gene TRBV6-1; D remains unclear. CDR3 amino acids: CASSPIDTQYF. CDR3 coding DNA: TGTGCCAGCAGTCCAATAGATACGCAGTATTTT.